These 21 T cell receptor beta chains share one sample of origin, sequenced in a study of Graves' ophthalmopathy and Graves' hyperthyroidism (dated by TCRdb to about 2018). The reads were generated on an Illumina HiSeq 2000. For repertoire sequencing, the TCR beta CDR3 regions were amplified from RNA transcripts. HTBI primers and the Qiagen OneStep RT-PCR kit were used in a first-round RT-PCR, which was followed by a second-round multiplex PCR, size selection and purification. TCRdb itself trimmed the public reads at Q25 with fastp, ran MiXCR and retained productive beta chains. Records with the same CDR3 protein are collapsed into one entry carrying the most frequent genes and DNA. This sample is represented by hundreds of thousands of distinct CDR3 sequences; 20% to 25% of them were singletons. Roughly 40% of the sample goes to the ten largest clones. Sample: peripheral blood. The receptors originated from a woman aged 50 to 65 with Graves' ophthalmopathy. Donor details come from another sample of the same person, matched by shared clones.

This clonotype was counted ten times or more. The V and J genes are TRBV11-1 and TRBJ2-5; the match to TRBD2 covers 14 bases. Looked up from germline, CDR1 is SGHAT and CDR2 is FQDESV (reference sequence). The CDR3 is 20 amino acids. V lost 5 bases, J lost 4 bases, and 18 bases stayed unmatched. CDR3 in amino acids: CASSPRGVGTSGRVTETQYF. Written as DNA, the CDR3 is TGTGCCAGCAGCCCCAGAGGGGTGGGGACTAGCGGGAGAGTGACAGAGACCCAGTACTTC.

This clonotype occurred many times. The chain's CDR3 is CSASLGEVSNYGYTF. Written as DNA, the CDR3 is TGCAGTGCTAGTTTGGGGGAGGTATCCAACTATGGCTACACCTTC. This chain connects TRBV20-1 to TRBJ1-2; weak D call: TRBD1 (5 bases). V dropped 3 bases and J dropped 2 bases, with 16 bases sitting between them. CDR1 DFQATT and CDR2 SNEGSKA come from the germline V gene (reference sequence). The CDR3 length is 15 residues.

This clonotype was detected many times. This chain uses TRBV10-3 with TRBJ1-3; D is perhaps TRBD1 (6 bases). The CDR3 totals 16 residues. V gave up 5 bases and J gave up 0 bases, with 14 bases separating them. The germline CDR1 and CDR2 sequences are ENHRY and SYGVKD. CDR3 in DNA: TGTGCCATCAGTTTGGACAGCTGGAGCTCTGGAAACACCATATATTTT. This translates into CAISLDSWSSGNTIYF.

This clonotype has at least ten counts. The rearrangement joins TRBV12-5 to TRBJ1-1, with D hard to call. This CDR3 is 13 amino acids long. V lost 4 bases to trimming and J lost 1 base, with 7 bases between them. Per germline, CDR1 LGHNT and CDR2 FRNRAP. This CDR3 is CASGSHRNTEAFF. As DNA, the CDR3 is TGTGCTAGTGGTTCCCATCGGAACACTGAAGCTTTCTTT.

This clonotype was counted ten times or more. J is TRBJ2-7 and V is TRBV20-1; D gene unclear. The germline V gene encodes CDR1 DFQATT and CDR2 SNEGSKA (reference sequence). Trimming removed 1 base at V and 3 bases at J, with 13 bases between. This CDR3 contains 14 residues. CDR3 sequence reads: CSARGSQALYEQYF. The CDR3 region has the DNA TGCAGTGCTAGAGGGTCTCAAGCGCTCTACGAGCAGTACTTC.

This clonotype has a count of ten or more. The chain combines TRBV7-2 with TRBJ1-5, with 9 bases that match TRBD1. The V segment lost 5 bases and the J segment 5 bases; nucleotides outside the gene matches: 7. The CDR3 extends over 15 amino acids. Germline V CDR1 and CDR2: SGHTA, FQGNSA. CDR3 residues: CASSPTGQGYQPQHF. CDR3 DNA: TGTGCCAGCAGCCCAACCGGACAGGGGTATCAGCCCCAGCATTTT. Full variable domain (remainder filled in from reference TRBV7-2 and TRBJ1-5): GAGVSQSPSNKVTEKGKDVELRCDPISGHTALYWYRQSLGQGLEFLIYFQGNSAPDKSGLPSDRFSAERTGGSVSTLTIQRTQQEDSAVYLCASSPTGQGYQPQHFGDGTRLSIL.

The chain employs TRBV5-4 and TRBJ2-7; 9 nucleotides align to TRBD2. Losses at the gene ends were 3 bases for V and 2 bases for J; bases not matched to a gene: 6. The V gene's germline CDR1 is SGHNT and CDR2 YYREEE (reference sequence). CDR3 size: 15 residues. As DNA, the CDR3 is TGTGCCAGCAGCTCCTCTAGCGGGGTAACCTACGAGCAGTACTTC. This gives the protein CASSSSSGVTYEQYF.

This clonotype occurred many times. The rearrangement uses TRBV14 and TRBJ2-7, with D perhaps matching TRBD2 (5 bases). V shed 4 bases and J shed 3 bases, with 16 bases lying between them. The CDR3 covers 15 residues. The germline V gene encodes CDR1 SGHDN and CDR2 FVKESK. CDR3 bases: TGTGCCAGCAGCCGAGGGATGGGTCGGGGCTACGAGCAGTACTTC. This codes for CASSRGMGRGYEQYF.

This clonotype appeared many times. The chain uses TRBV6-5 and TRBJ1-6; D is possibly TRBD1 (6 bases). The CDR3 runs 15 residues. Trimming removed 6 bases from V and 5 bases from J, with 14 bases in between. Per the germline V gene, CDR1 is MNHEY and CDR2 is SVGAGI. In DNA, the CDR3 is TGTGCCAGCAGCAGGAGCTACAGGGATAATTCACCCCTCCACTTT. It translates to CASSRSYRDNSPLHF.

This clonotype was recorded many times. The chain combines TRBV19 with TRBJ2-7; D is tentatively TRBD1 or TRBD2 (5 bases each). V lost 10 bases, J lost 0 bases, and 13 bases lay in between. CDR3 size: 13 residues. Germline lookup yields CDR1 LNHDA and CDR2 SQIVND (reference sequence). CDR3: CATTGTNSYEQYF. The CDR3 region has the DNA TGTGCCACCACCGGGACCAACTCCTACGAGCAGTACTTC.

This clonotype was observed many times. This sequence joins TRBV24-1 and TRBJ2-7, with 11 bases lining up with TRBD2. The ends lost 4 bases at V and 7 bases at J; junction bases unmatched: 8. The CDR3 has 15 amino acids. Germline-derived CDR1 and CDR2 are KGHDR and SFDVKD. For the CDR3, the DNA is TGTGCCACCAGTGACATAGCGGGAGGGCCGCGTGAGCAGTACTTC. This translates into CATSDIAGGPREQYF.

V gene TRBV30 combines with J gene TRBJ1-5; D might be TRBD1 (6 bases). The germline gives CDR1 GTSNPN, CDR2 SVGIG (reference sequence). The CDR3 is 13 residues long. V lost 4 bases, J lost 3 bases, and 10 bases lay in between. The CDR3 DNA is TGTGCCTGGACCAGGGGCCCCAATCAGCCCCAGCATTTT. Protein: CAWTRGPNQPQHF.

This clonotype showed up many times. The genes are TRBV15 and TRBJ2-5; TRBD1 is a possible D gene (7 bases). The CDR3 consists of 14 residues. Germline CDR1 LNHNV, CDR2 YYDKDF (reference sequence). V was trimmed by 0 bases and J by 4 bases, leaving 9 bases between them. CDR3 coding DNA: TGTGCCACCAGCAGAGATCAGGGGGGAGAGACCCAGTACTTC. This gives the protein CATSRDQGGETQYF.

This clonotype was counted many times. V and J are TRBV19 and TRBJ1-5, with D possibly being TRBD1 (5 bases). Germline V CDR1 and CDR2: LNHDA, SQIVND (reference sequence). The CDR3 covers 13 residues. V lost 3 bases and J 7 bases, leaving 10 bases between the germline ends. This CDR3 reads CASSIGGGQPQHF. As DNA, the CDR3 is TGTGCCAGTAGTATTGGGGGGGGACAGCCCCAGCATTTT.

V is TRBV6-1 and J is TRBJ2-7, with D possibly TRBD1 on 6 matching bases. There are 14 residues in the CDR3. Germline values: CDR1 MNHNS, CDR2 SASEGT. V was shortened by 7 bases and J by 1 base, with 14 bases between the two germline ends. CDR3 protein: CASKPPGHSYEQYF. As DNA, the CDR3 is TGTGCCAGCAAGCCTCCGGGACATTCCTACGAGCAGTACTTC.

This clonotype was observed at least ten times. This chain joins TRBV6-5 and TRBJ2-7, with unresolved D. This CDR3 has 15 amino acids. V lost 2 bases to trimming and J lost 5 bases, with 16 bases between them. Germline V gives CDR1 MNHEY, CDR2 SVGAGI. CDR3 amino acids: CASSYGSLRGDEQYF. CDR3 nucleotides: TGTGCCAGCAGTTACGGCAGCCTCAGAGGCGACGAGCAGTACTTC.

This clonotype was observed at least ten times. A single base separates this from a much larger clone, so it may be a read error. This rearrangement joins TRBV20-1 to TRBJ2-7; unclear D gene. Per germline, CDR1 DFQATT and CDR2 SNEGSKA (reference sequence). The CDR3 totals 15 residues. The CDR3: CNARDGQGRPYEQYF. The CDR3 DNA is TGCAATGCTAGAGACGGCCAAGGACGTCCTTACGAGCAGTACTTC.

This clonotype was recorded many times. V usage is TRBV27 and J usage is TRBJ2-7; TRBD2 matches 10 bases. Trimming at V came to 3 bases and at J to 0 bases, leaving 8 bases not matched to a gene. CDR3 size: 17 residues. Germline CDR1 reads MNHEY; CDR2 reads SMNVEV (reference sequence). CDR3 DNA sequence: TGTGCCAGCAGTTTGCGTGCTAGCGGGGGATACTCCTACGAGCAGTACTTC. Residues: CASSLRASGGYSYEQYF.

This clonotype has a count of ten or more. The chain recombines TRBV6-5 with TRBJ2-5, with 8 bases that match TRBD1. Germline CDR1 is MNHEY and CDR2 is SVGAGI. This CDR3 comprises 17 residues. V gave up 2 bases and J gave up 3 bases; unmatched junction bases: 11. The CDR3: CASSYTYARGREETQYF. The CDR3 nucleotides are TGTGCCAGCAGTTACACCTACGCCAGGGGGCGGGAAGAGACCCAGTACTTC.

This clonotype has a count of ten or more. The chain has TRBV7-2 and TRBJ1-3; D ambiguous. V was clipped by 4 bases and J by 0 bases, with 10 bases between them. This CDR3 spans 15 amino acids. Germline loops: CDR1 SGHTA, CDR2 FQGNSA. The CDR3 loop reads CASSSMLISGNTIYF. The CDR3 nucleotides read TGTGCCAGCAGCTCTATGCTGATCTCTGGAAACACCATATATTTT.

This clonotype came up many times. The CDR3 sequence: CASSSGTGTGLLEAEAFF. The CDR3 nucleotides are TGTGCCAGTAGTAGTGGGACCGGGACAGGACTTTTGGAGGCTGAAGCTTTCTTT. The chain combines TRBV19 with TRBJ1-1; 8 bases line up with TRBD1. Germline CDR1 reads LNHDA; CDR2 reads SQIVND (reference sequence). The length of the CDR3 is 18 residues. V shed 4 bases and J 6 bases; nucleotides not matched to a gene: 19.